One and the same sample provided the 31 T cell receptor beta chains below, sequenced in a study of T cells expressing NK-cell markers. With the 5' RACE reads reprocessed, TCRdb shows one record per CDR3 protein and no DNA. This sample's table reports about 380,000 distinct CDR3 sequences. The sample taken for sequencing was blood T cells: a sorted CD56 or NKG2C T cell subset, CD4+ or CD8+ T cells, or bulk PBMC T cells (not recorded which). Receptors were obtained from a man aged 18 to 69 in good health.

The CDR3: CASSLGQPYNEQFF. This rearrangement joins TRBV5-1 to TRBJ2-1. In germline, CDR1 is SGHRS, CDR2 YFSETQ. This CDR3 contains 14 residues.

The rearrangement uses TRBV20-1 and TRBJ1-1. Germline assignment: CDR1 DFQATT and CDR2 SNEGSKA (reference sequence). CDR3 length equals 15 residues. CDR3 sequence reads: CSASRSFDLNTEAFF.

The chain joins TRBV7-9 to TRBJ2-2; TCRdb calls TRBD2, which cannot be checked without DNA. Germline loops: CDR1 SEHNR, CDR2 FQNEAQ (reference sequence). The CDR3 consists of 15 residues. CDR3: CASSPIRGPTGELFF.

This chain links TRBV15 with TRBJ1-1. Germline V gives CDR1 LNHNV, CDR2 YYDKDF (reference sequence). The CDR3 is 14 amino acids. The CDR3 spells CATSREGTGLRAFF.

The V call is TRBV18, the J call TRBJ2-3; the D gene TCRdb calls, TRBD1, cannot be checked with no DNA. From germline, CDR1 is KGHSH and CDR2 LQKENI. The CDR3 sequence is 16 residues long. CDR3 in amino acids: CASSGSAGAITDTQYF.

The gene calls are TRBV12-3 or TRBV12-4 and TRBJ2-2; the TCRdb call, TRBD1, lacks DNA for checking. The CDR3 contains 14 residues. CDR3 amino acids: CASKDRGSPGELFF.

V is TRBV3-1 and J is TRBJ1-2. This CDR3 is built from 14 residues. Germline lookup yields CDR1 LGHDT and CDR2 YNNKEL (reference sequence). CDR3 sequence: CASSQGEGMSGYTF. The variable domain in full, with the rest retrieved from reference TRBV3-1 and TRBJ1-2, is DTAVSQTPKYLVTQMGNDKSIKCEQNLGHDTMYWYKQDSKKFLKIMFSYNNKELIINETVPNRFSPKSPDKAHLNLHINSLELGDSAVYFCASSQGEGMSGYTFGSGTRLTVV.

The gene calls are TRBV29-1 and TRBJ2-1. Germline CDR1 SQVTM, CDR2 ANQGSEA. The CDR3 length is 12 residues. The chain's CDR3 is CSVAGTYNEQFF.

J is TRBJ2-5 and V is TRBV3-1; TCRdb's D call, TRBD2, is unchecked because there is no DNA. The CDR3 spans 16 residues. Germline assignment: CDR1 LGHDT and CDR2 YNNKEL (reference sequence). CDR3 sequence: CASSRGLAGGQETQYF.

The chain joins TRBV20-1 to TRBJ1-1; TCRdb's assignment of TRBD1 cannot be checked, as there is no DNA. This CDR3 has 14 amino acids. The germline V gene encodes CDR1 DFQATT and CDR2 SNEGSKA (reference sequence). The CDR3 region is CSAPKGTMNTEAFF.

The rearrangement joins TRBV5-1 to TRBJ1-1; the TCRdb D gene call, TRBD1, has no DNA to confirm it. Germline CDR1 reads SGHRS; CDR2 reads YFSETQ. This CDR3 has 14 residues. CDR3 residues: CASRIRGEGTEAFF.

CDR3 residues: CASSQGLAGGFNEQFF. The chain combines TRBV4-2 with TRBJ2-1; no DNA is available, so the TRBD2 call from TCRdb remains unchecked. The CDR3 extends over 16 amino acids. Germline CDR1 LGHNA, CDR2 YNFKEQ.

The chain uses TRBV6-1 and TRBJ2-1. The germline CDR1 and CDR2 sequences are MNHNS and SASEGT. The CDR3 totals 13 residues. CDR3 region: CASQASSYNEQFF.

The V gene is TRBV5-4, the J gene TRBJ1-2; TCRdb's assignment of TRBD1 cannot be checked, as there is no DNA. CDR1 is SGHNT and CDR2 is YYREEE in the germline V gene (reference sequence). The CDR3 runs 13 residues. The chain's CDR3 is CASSYGQGSAITF.

J is TRBJ2-7 and V is TRBV6-1. CDR1 and CDR2 (germline): MNHNS, SASEGT. CDR3 length: 13 amino acids. CDR3 region: CASRKRGSYEQYF.

The chain employs TRBV4-1 and TRBJ2-7. From germline, CDR1 is MGHRA and CDR2 YSYEKL. CDR3 length equals 15 residues. The CDR3 loop is CASSQDTGMGYEQYF.

The rearrangement joins TRBV18 to TRBJ2-3; TCRdb's D call of TRBD1 is untestable without DNA. The CDR3 sequence is 14 residues long. Germline CDR1 KGHSH, CDR2 LQKENI. The CDR3 sequence is CASSPNSGIDTQYF.

The CDR3 spells CASINRLYSNQPQHF. The rearrangement links TRBV6-5 to TRBJ1-5. Germline CDR1 MNHEY, CDR2 SVGAGI. The CDR3 length is 15 residues.

J is TRBJ2-3 and V is TRBV12-3 or TRBV12-4. This CDR3 is 14 amino acids long. The CDR3 loop is CASSLSGHTDTQYF.

The chain carries TRBV28 and TRBJ1-5. The germline V gene has CDR1 MDHEN and CDR2 SYDVKM. The CDR3 has 15 amino acids. CDR3 sequence reads: CASSLQVLSNQPQHF.

The chain recombines TRBV5-4 with TRBJ2-2; TCRdb selects TRBD2, and the lack of DNA leaves this call unchecked. This CDR3 is 17 amino acids long. CDR1 is SGHNT and CDR2 is YYREEE in the germline V gene (reference sequence). CDR3 region: CASGGTSGGQYTGELFF. The full variable domain, in which reference TRBV5-4 and TRBJ2-2 provide the parts outside the CDR3, is ETGVTQSPTHLIKTRGQQVTLRCSSQSGHNTVSWYQQALGQGPQFIFQYYREEENGRGNFPPRFSGLQFPNYSSELNVNALELDDSALYLCASGGTSGGQYTGELFFGEGSRLTVL.

The chain joins TRBV7-8 to TRBJ2-7. CDR3 length: 14 amino acids. The germline V gene has CDR1 SGHVS and CDR2 FQNEAQ. The CDR3 loop is CASSPTALSYEQYF.

The chain uses TRBV19 and TRBJ1-5. This CDR3 spans 13 amino acids. From germline, CDR1 is LNHDA and CDR2 SQIVND (reference sequence). The CDR3 sequence is CASRKTPSQPQHF.

The V gene is TRBV5-1, the J gene TRBJ1-4; TCRdb outputs TRBD1, but without DNA this stays unchecked. This CDR3 has 15 amino acids. Germline loops: CDR1 SGHRS, CDR2 YFSETQ. CDR3 region: CASSLLTGSNEKLFF.

The V call is TRBV7-9, the J call TRBJ1-2; without DNA, the TCRdb call of TRBD1 cannot be checked. CDR1 is SEHNR, CDR2 FQNEAQ, per germline (reference sequence). This CDR3 has 17 amino acids. The CDR3 region is CASSLALARDTHYGYTF.

The chain links TRBV18 to TRBJ2-1; TCRdb designates TRBD1, a call that cannot be tested without DNA. Germline V gives CDR1 KGHSH, CDR2 LQKENI. This CDR3 has 15 amino acids. This chain's CDR3 is CASSGQGARGNEQFF. The full variable domain, in which reference TRBV18 and TRBJ2-1 provide the parts outside the CDR3, is NAGVMQNPRHLVRRRGQEARLRCSPMKGHSHVYWYRQLPEEGLKFMVYLQKENIIDESGMPKERFSAEFPKEGPSILRIQQVVRGDSAAYFCASSGQGARGNEQFFGPGTRLTVL.

The gene calls are TRBV6-5 and TRBJ1-6. CDR3 length: 14 amino acids. CDR1 is MNHEY and CDR2 is SVGAGI in the germline V gene. The CDR3: CASSYGGYNSPLHF.

This chain uses TRBV20-1 with TRBJ2-1; absent DNA, TCRdb's TRBD2 call cannot be checked. The CDR3 has 14 amino acids. The germline CDR1 and CDR2 sequences are DFQATT and SNEGSKA (reference sequence). The CDR3 loop is CSAMPAEIPESPIF.

This chain links TRBV28 with TRBJ1-2. This CDR3 is built from 11 residues. Germline CDR1 reads MDHEN; CDR2 reads SYDVKM. The CDR3 sequence is CASRRSGRYTF.

The rearrangement joins TRBV5-1 to TRBJ2-5; there is no DNA to check the TCRdb D call of TRBD1. CDR1 and CDR2 from the germline V gene are SGHRS and YFSETQ. The CDR3 spans 14 residues. The CDR3 sequence: CASNRGGQQETQYF.

This chain uses TRBV20-1 with TRBJ2-5; TCRdb picks TRBD1, but there is no DNA to check that call. Germline CDR1 reads DFQATT; CDR2 reads SNEGSKA (reference sequence). This CDR3 contains 15 residues. The CDR3 loop reads CSARDQAGGGETQYF.